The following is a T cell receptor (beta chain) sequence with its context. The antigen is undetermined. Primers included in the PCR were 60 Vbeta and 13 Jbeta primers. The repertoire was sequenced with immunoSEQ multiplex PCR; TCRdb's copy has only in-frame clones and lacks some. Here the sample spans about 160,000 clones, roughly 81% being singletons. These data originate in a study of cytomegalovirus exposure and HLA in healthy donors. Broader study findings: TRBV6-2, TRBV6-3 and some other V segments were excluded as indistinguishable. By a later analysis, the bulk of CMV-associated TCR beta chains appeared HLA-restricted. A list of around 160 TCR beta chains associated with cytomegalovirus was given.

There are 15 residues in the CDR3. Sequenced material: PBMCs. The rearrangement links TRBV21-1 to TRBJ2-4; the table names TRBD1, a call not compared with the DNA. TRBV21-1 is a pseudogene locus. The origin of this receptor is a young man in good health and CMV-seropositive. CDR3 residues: CASSNRQRPENIQYF. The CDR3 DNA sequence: TGTGCCAGCAGCAACCGACAGCGCCCGGAAAACATTCAGTACTTC.